The 22 T cell receptor beta chains given below trace back to one sample, sequenced in a study of graft-versus-host responses after intestinal transplantation. The data were produced by immunoSEQ multiplex PCR, yet TCRdb's version contains in-frame clones alone and is incomplete. The repertoire holds around 67,000 clones, with 90% as singletons. Antigens for these TCRs are unknown. Sample: unstimulated CD8+ T cells sorted from spleen or lymph node cells, taken before transplant. The receptors were sampled from a human donor who was the organ donor for an intestinal transplant.

The V gene is TRBV7-9, the J gene TRBJ2-3; D gene ambiguous. Trimming removed 5 bases at V and 2 bases at J, with 14 bases between. CDR1 and CDR2 (germline): SEHNR, FQNEAQ (reference sequence). This CDR3 has 15 residues. This chain's CDR3 is CASSLFGSSTDTQYF. The CDR3 DNA reads as TGTGCCAGCAGCCTCTTCGGTAGTTCCACAGATACGCAGTATTTT.

The gene calls are TRBV11-2 and TRBJ2-1; 8 nucleotides line up with TRBD1. The CDR3 extends over 16 amino acids. V shed 5 bases, J shed 4 bases, and the junction held 10 bases outside the gene matches. Looked up from germline, CDR1 is SGHAT and CDR2 is FQNNGV. CDR3: CASSPPGQGTYNEQFF. The DNA of the CDR3 is TGTGCCAGCAGCCCCCCCGGACAGGGTACGTACAATGAGCAGTTCTTC.

V is TRBV9 and J is TRBJ2-2, with D hard to call. The length of the CDR3 is 14 residues. Germline assignment: CDR1 SGDLS and CDR2 YYNGEE. Trimming took 3 bases from V and 4 from J, leaving 10 bases between them. The CDR3 loop reads CASSAARSTGELFF. The CDR3 bases are TGTGCCAGCAGCGCCGCCAGATCCACCGGGGAGCTGTTTTTT.

The chain combines TRBV28 with TRBJ2-5; 10 nucleotides agree with TRBD2. The CDR3 is 16 residues long. The V and J ends lost 2 bases and 2 bases, in that order; junction bases with no gene match: 5. Germline CDR1 is MDHEN and CDR2 is SYDVKM. The CDR3 DNA reads TGTGCCAGCAGTTTAACCCTAGCGGGGGCGCAAGAGACCCAGTACTTC. Translated: CASSLTLAGAQETQYF.

The V call is TRBV4-1, the J call TRBJ1-1; 8 bases line up with TRBD1. V was clipped by 0 bases and J by 5 bases; unmatched bases: 8. Germline V gives CDR1 MGHRA, CDR2 YSYEKL. The CDR3 extends over 16 amino acids. The CDR3 region is CASSQERNRGSTEAFF. CDR3 DNA: TGCGCCAGCAGCCAAGAAAGGAACAGGGGGTCTACTGAAGCTTTCTTT.

V is TRBV5-1 and J is TRBJ1-1, with D perhaps TRBD1 (6 bases). The CDR3 runs to 17 residues. The germline CDR1 and CDR2 sequences are SGHRS and YFSETQ. Trimming left V 1 base short and J 0 bases short, with 16 bases between. The CDR3 DNA sequence: TGCGCCAGCAGCTTGAGGCAGGGGCCGGGTATGAACACTGAAGCTTTCTTT. Its translation: CASSLRQGPGMNTEAFF. Full variable domain (missing parts from reference TRBV5-1 and TRBJ1-1): KAGVTQTPRYLIKTRGQQVTLSCSPISGHRSVSWYQQTPGQGLQFLFEYFSETQRNKGNFPGRFSGRQFSNSRSEMNVSTLELGDSALYLCASSLRQGPGMNTEAFFGQGTRLTVV.

This clone was seen once. Here the CDR3 DNA reads TGTGCCAGCAGTTACAGCCGCTTGAACACCGGGGAGCTGTTTTTT. Translation gives CASSYSRLNTGELFF. The chain couples TRBV6-6 to TRBJ2-2, with unresolved D. Trimming removed 2 bases at V and 1 base at J, with 8 bases between. CDR3 length equals 15 residues. Germline loops: CDR1 MNHNY, CDR2 SVGAGI (reference sequence).

The chain has TRBV7-2 and TRBJ1-1; D is undetermined. Trimming took 1 base from V and 2 from J, leaving 11 bases between them. The germline CDR1 and CDR2 sequences are SGHTA and FQGNSA. The CDR3 runs 15 residues. The CDR3 nucleotides read TGTGCCAGCAGCTTAGAACGGTTTTACAACACTGAAGCTTTCTTT. The encoded protein is CASSLERFYNTEAFF. The full variable domain, in which reference TRBV7-2 and TRBJ1-1 provide the parts outside the CDR3, is GAGVSQSPSNKVTEKGKDVELRCDPISGHTALYWYRQSLGQGLEFLIYFQGNSAPDKSGLPSDRFSAERTGGSVSTLTIQRTQQEDSAVYLCASSLERFYNTEAFFGQGTRLTVV.

V and J are TRBV5-6 and TRBJ2-4, with TRBD2 as a possible D gene (5 bases). Per the germline V gene, CDR1 is SGHDT and CDR2 is YYEEEE. V lost 4 bases and J 0 bases, leaving 14 bases between the germline ends. This CDR3 has 16 amino acids. The CDR3 DNA reads TGTGCCAGCAGCGTTGAAAGGGAGCTAGCCAAAAACATTCAGTACTTC. This gives the protein CASSVERELAKNIQYF.

V is TRBV10-3 and J is TRBJ2-2; tentative D call: TRBD2 (5 bases). V lost 10 bases and J 0 bases, leaving 9 bases between the germline ends. The CDR3 has 13 amino acids. Germline CDR1 ENHRY, CDR2 SYGVKD. The CDR3 here is CATGISNTGELFF. CDR3 nucleotide sequence: TGTGCCACGGGGATTTCGAACACCGGGGAGCTGTTTTTT.

The chain carries TRBV5-6 and TRBJ1-1, with D tentatively TRBD1 (5 bases). Germline CDR1 and CDR2: SGHDT and YYEEEE. The V and J ends lost 6 bases and 4 bases respectively, with 19 bases between them. The CDR3 consists of 15 residues. Here the CDR3 DNA reads TGTGCCAGCACCCTGGGGCGGCCCATGCTCACTGAAGCTTTCTTT. Translated: CASTLGRPMLTEAFF.

The chain combines TRBV13 with TRBJ1-4; the D is unclear. The CDR3 extends over 14 amino acids. Germline V gene lookup returns CDR1 PRHDT and CDR2 FYEKMQ (reference sequence). V was shortened by 4 bases and J by 4 bases, with 10 bases between the two germline ends. The CDR3 spells CASSSGGGNEKLFF. The CDR3 nucleotides are TGTGCCAGCAGCTCCGGAGGTGGTAATGAAAAACTGTTTTTT.

This sequence joins TRBV5-1 and TRBJ1-2, with D perhaps matching TRBD1 (6 bases). Per the germline V gene, CDR1 is SGHRS and CDR2 is YFSETQ. The CDR3 spans 15 residues. Trimming took 3 bases from V and 5 from J, leaving 17 bases between them. CDR3 in amino acids: CASSSTRTAPYGYTF. CDR3 in DNA: TGCGCCAGCAGCTCTACGAGGACAGCCCCTTATGGCTACACCTTC.

The CDR3 nucleotides are TGTGCCAGCAGCCCTCTAGCATCAGGCTACAATGAGCAGTTCTTC. Translated, it gives CASSPLASGYNEQFF. This chain connects TRBV7-6 to TRBJ2-1, with a possible D match to TRBD2 (5 bases). The CDR3 sequence is 15 residues long. V shed 5 bases and J shed 3 bases, with 14 bases lying between them. The germline V gene encodes CDR1 SGHVS and CDR2 FNYEAQ. The full variable domain, with the rest looked up from reference TRBV7-6 and TRBJ2-1, is GAGVSQSPRYKVTKRGQDVALRCDPISGHVSLYWYRQALGQGPEFLTYFNYEAQQDKSGLPNDRFSAERPEGSISTLTIQRTEQRDSAMYRCASSPLASGYNEQFFGPGTRLTVL.

The chain employs TRBV5-1 and TRBJ2-5; a possible D gene is TRBD2 (6 bases). Germline V gene data show CDR1 as SGHRS and CDR2 as YFSETQ. There are 14 residues in the CDR3. Trimming shortened V by 7 bases and J by 2 bases, and 15 bases separated the two germline ends. The CDR3 region is CASGLGLGQETQYF. CDR3 DNA sequence: TGCGCCAGCGGTCTGGGACTGGGACAAGAGACCCAGTACTTC.

This clone was picked up a small number of times. J is TRBJ1-4 and V is TRBV19; D is uncertain. The CDR3 is 18 residues long. V lost 10 bases, J lost 4 bases, and 28 bases lay in between. Germline CDR1 and CDR2: LNHDA and SQIVND (reference sequence). CDR3 DNA sequence: TGTGCCACATTCGACCCCGGTTCCGGTGGAAGACTTAATGAAAAACTGTTTTTT. Residues: CATFDPGSGGRLNEKLFF.

A remark on this clone: One end of the junction is discordant with germline, which a read error may explain. V is TRBV2 and J is TRBJ1-4; D ambiguous. The CDR3 is 10 residues long. Germline-derived CDR1 and CDR2 are SNHLY and FYNNEI. The CDR3 reads CASSGIEQLF. The DNA for the CDR3 is TGTGCCAGCAGTGGAATCGAGCAACTTTTT.

The chain combines TRBV13 with TRBJ2-5, with 11 bases matching TRBD2. Germline loops: CDR1 PRHDT, CDR2 FYEKMQ (reference sequence). V trimming: 5 bases; J trimming: 2 bases; junction bases outside the gene matches: 7. The CDR3 loop spans 16 amino acids. CDR3 bases: TGTGCCAGCAGCCCCCGACTAGCGGGGTCACAAGAGACCCAGTACTTC. It translates to CASSPRLAGSQETQYF.

This clone was detected once. V usage is TRBV6-1 and J usage is TRBJ1-1; 7 bases fit TRBD1. The CDR3 consists of 14 residues. CDR1 MNHNS and CDR2 SASEGT come from the germline V gene. Trimming at V came to 7 bases and at J to 1 base, leaving 6 bases not matched to a gene. The chain's CDR3 is CASNRQGGNTEAFF. CDR3 sequence (DNA): TGTGCCAGCAACAGACAGGGAGGGAACACTGAAGCTTTCTTT.

This sequence joins TRBV1 and TRBJ1-2. TRBV1 is termed a pseudogene. The CDR3 is 12 amino acids. CDR3 nucleotide sequence: TGCACCAGCAGCCAAGTTCGGTGTGGCTACACCTTC. This codes for CTSSQVRCGYTF.

The CDR3 spells CASSSSLLDSPLHF. As DNA, the CDR3 is TGTGCCAGTAGTAGCAGTTTGTTGGATTCACCCCTCCACTTT. This chain uses TRBV19 with TRBJ1-6, with D hard to call. V was clipped by 4 bases and J by 8 bases, with 12 bases between them. Germline V gives CDR1 LNHDA, CDR2 SQIVND (reference sequence). The CDR3 runs to 14 residues.

CDR3 residues: CATSRDRGRPLTDTQYF. The CDR3 nucleotides read TGTGCCACCAGCAGAGACAGGGGCCGCCCCCTTACAGATACGCAGTATTTT. The chain uses TRBV15 and TRBJ2-3; D is possibly TRBD1 (6 bases). With 0 bases removed from V and 3 bases from J, the gap between germline ends came to 16 bases. This CDR3 comprises 17 residues. Germline V gives CDR1 LNHNV, CDR2 YYDKDF (reference sequence).